This is a list of T cell receptor beta chains from one sample in a study of shared clonotypes between healthy human individuals. Here immunoSEQ multiplex PCR was the method, and the copy in TCRdb shows in-frame clones only, minus some. The sample yields about 330,000 clones, roughly 84% seen once. The source material was memory CD8+ T cells sorted from blood. Every receptor here comes from a man aged 18 to 35 in good health. CDR3s leave out the opening cysteine and the closing phenylalanine or tryptophan. Fields, in order: V gene, clone size, J gene, CDR3 protein. For some rows the clone size is stated as once, few or many, or as a class when expanded; others skip it.

>TRBV9|-|TRBJ1-3
ASSVDGGSGNTIY
>TRBV5-1|few|TRBJ2-3
ASSPEGGQLATQY
>TRBV5-1|-|TRBJ1-1
ASQEDRTNTEAF
>TRBV27|-|TRBJ2-2
ASSPHIGTGNTGELF
>TRBV5-1|-|TRBJ2-7
ASSIGTAYEQY
>TRBV4-3|few|TRBJ2-1
ASSQDQGYEQF
>TRBV7-9|-|TRBJ2-7
ASGTHLSYEQY
>TRBV13|-|TRBJ2-2
ASSFRTELTGELF
>TRBV7-4|-|TRBJ1-2
ASSRRGLGYGYT
>TRBV5-4|-|TRBJ2-7
ASSWGRGSYEQY
>TRBV19|many|TRBJ2-7
ASAAGFGYEQY
>TRBV6-6|once|TRBJ2-3
ASSYARQGGTDTQY
>TRBV6-5|-|TRBJ1-5
ATTAGAGNQPQH